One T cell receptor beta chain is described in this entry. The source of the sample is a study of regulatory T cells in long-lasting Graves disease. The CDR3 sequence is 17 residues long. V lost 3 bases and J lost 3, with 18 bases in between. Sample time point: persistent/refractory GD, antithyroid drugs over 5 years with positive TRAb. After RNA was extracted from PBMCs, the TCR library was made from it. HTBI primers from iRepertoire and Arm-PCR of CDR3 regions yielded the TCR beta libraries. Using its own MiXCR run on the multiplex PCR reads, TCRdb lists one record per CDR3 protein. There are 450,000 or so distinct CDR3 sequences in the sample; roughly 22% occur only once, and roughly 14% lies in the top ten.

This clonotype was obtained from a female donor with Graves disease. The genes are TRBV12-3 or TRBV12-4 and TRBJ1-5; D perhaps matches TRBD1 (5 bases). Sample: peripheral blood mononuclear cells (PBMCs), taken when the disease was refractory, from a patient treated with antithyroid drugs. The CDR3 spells CASSFQGRGPNNQPQHF. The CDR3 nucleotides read TGTGCCAGCAGTTTCCAGGGTAGGGGTCCTAACAATCAGCCCCAGCATTTT.